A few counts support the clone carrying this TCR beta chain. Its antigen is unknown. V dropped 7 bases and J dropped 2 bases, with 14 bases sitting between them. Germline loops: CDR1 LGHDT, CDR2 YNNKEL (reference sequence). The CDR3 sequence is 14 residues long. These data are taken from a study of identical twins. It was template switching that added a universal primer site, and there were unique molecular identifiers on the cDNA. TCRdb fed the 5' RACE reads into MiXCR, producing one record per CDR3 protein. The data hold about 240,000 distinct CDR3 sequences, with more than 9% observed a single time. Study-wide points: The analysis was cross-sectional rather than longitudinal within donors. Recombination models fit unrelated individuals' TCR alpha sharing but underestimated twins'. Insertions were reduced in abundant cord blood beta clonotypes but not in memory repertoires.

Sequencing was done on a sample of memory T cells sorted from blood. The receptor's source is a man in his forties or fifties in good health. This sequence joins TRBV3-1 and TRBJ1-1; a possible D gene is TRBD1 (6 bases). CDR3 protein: CASTSTGTNTEAFF. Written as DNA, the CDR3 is TGTGCCAGCACCTCGACAGGAACAAACACTGAAGCTTTCTTT.